This is a list of T cell receptor beta chains from one sample in a study. TCRdb fed the 5' RACE reads into MiXCR, producing one record per CDR3 protein. The table lists 5,000 or so distinct CDR3 sequences, just over 70% of them singletons. The material sequenced was naive CD4+ T cells sorted from blood. All receptors come from a female donor with breast cancer. Both conserved end residues are part of each CDR3. Only some rows state a clone size, as once, few, many or a class for expanded clones.

V	J	size	CDR3
TRBV20-1	TRBJ2-7	NA	CSADRGPAYEQYF
TRBV7-9	TRBJ2-5	NA	CASSLSGGVETQYF
TRBV12-3/TRBV12-4	TRBJ2-3	NA	CASSFGGFDTQYF
TRBV11-2	TRBJ2-7	NA	CASNVGGYEQYF
TRBV3-1	TRBJ1-2	NA	CASSQGGRPAYGYTF
TRBV12-3/TRBV12-4	TRBJ2-5	NA	CASSPRAGGPETQYF
TRBV12-3/TRBV12-4	TRBJ2-4	NA	CASSFSGIAGAKNIQYF
TRBV20-1	TRBJ2-7	NA	CSATDRSYEQYF
TRBV5-1	TRBJ1-6	NA	CASSSGQNNSPLHF
TRBV6-4	TRBJ1-1	NA	CASREQGGHTKAFF
TRBV2	TRBJ1-2	NA	CASRAQGFAYGYTF
TRBV10-2	TRBJ1-1	NA	CASNGLLNTEAFF
TRBV4-1	TRBJ2-7	few	CASSQDEDGSYEQYF
TRBV29-1	TRBJ1-1	NA	CSVTQDRNTEAFF
TRBV6-1	TRBJ2-5	NA	CASSVSYSGTQYF
TRBV5-1	TRBJ2-1	NA	CASSGTPGTSGRNEQFF
TRBV7-2	TRBJ2-4	NA	CASSTGLAAKNIQYF
TRBV6-6	TRBJ1-4	NA	CASSPSGQGENEKLFF
TRBV5-1	TRBJ1-1	few	CASSPGTVNTEAFF
TRBV20-1	TRBJ2-7	NA	CSARDPERGPYEQYF
TRBV5-1	TRBJ2-7	NA	CASSPGTQSYEQYF
TRBV12-3/TRBV12-4	TRBJ1-2	NA	CASSPSAVGRGYGYTF
TRBV7-3	TRBJ2-1	NA	CASSLDRSRNEQFF
TRBV20-1	TRBJ2-5	NA	CSVPTGRDRETQYF
TRBV3-1	TRBJ1-1	NA	CASSRTANTEAFF
TRBV20-1	TRBJ1-3	NA	CSASPFGQGARNTIYF
TRBV5-1	TRBJ2-7	few	CASSLDLYF
TRBV5-1	TRBJ2-3	few	CASRAEADTQYF
TRBV7-2	TRBJ2-3	NA	CASSLFRTSDNTNTQYF
TRBV29-1	TRBJ2-3	NA	CSVVGGLTDTQYF
TRBV2	TRBJ1-5	once	CASRTDSVDQPQHF
TRBV6-6	TRBJ2-1	few	CASRSRGDNEQFF
TRBV11-2	TRBJ2-2	NA	CASSLLPGQAYTGELFF
TRBV10-3	TRBJ2-3	NA	CAIRTSDTDTQYF
TRBV20-1	TRBJ2-3	NA	CSASGKGAGTDTQYF
TRBV7-2	TRBJ2-7	NA	CASSLSGYEQYF
TRBV7-2	TRBJ2-1	NA	CASSLGLAGLNEQFF
TRBV10-3	TRBJ2-7	NA	CAISRQGEAYEQYF
TRBV5-1	TRBJ2-7	NA	CASSLGVTSYEQYF
TRBV5-6	TRBJ2-1	NA	CASSHRDWAIF
TRBV5-1	TRBJ2-7	once	CASSLPGTSGRTEQYF
TRBV24-1	TRBJ2-3	few	CATSDPEGSGRDTQYF
TRBV6-5	TRBJ2-1	once	CASSYLPPGAGGYNEQFF
TRBV6-5	TRBJ2-7	few	CASNDPGAGYEQYF
TRBV4-2	TRBJ2-1	NA	CASSFRIGNEQFF
TRBV27	TRBJ2-5	NA	CDSSLRVSETQYF
TRBV12-3/TRBV12-4	TRBJ2-5	once	CASQRGSGETQYF
TRBV7-9	TRBJ2-3	NA	CASSTRTSGDTQYF